This entry concerns a single TCR beta chain. The sample has other DNA sequences that encode this CDR3 too. The data are from a study of blood T cell repertoires in COVID-19. Across the whole study: T cells, B-cell-depleted T cells, or PBMCs supplied cDNA or gDNA.

Germline lookup yields CDR1 SGHTA and CDR2 FQGNSA. The CDR3 covers 15 residues. V was pared by 0 bases and J by 1 base, with 9 bases between. Original processing notes: Amplifying reference gene primers gave estimates of nucleated cell counts. Sequenced by immunoSEQ multiplex PCR; TCRdb stores in-frame clones only, minus some. V and J calls and clone size follow that table, whereas D and trimming were derived from the DNA. This sample has about 260,000 clones, with about 80% found just once. The chain has TRBV7-2 and TRBJ1-1; a possible D gene is TRBD1 (5 bases). This TCR was recovered from a woman aged 80 or over with acute or convalescent COVID-19. Sequenced input: peripheral blood. CDR3 region: CASSLAGGRNTEAFF. The CDR3 nucleotides are TGTGCCAGCAGCTTAGCGGGGGGGAGGAACACTGAAGCTTTCTTT.